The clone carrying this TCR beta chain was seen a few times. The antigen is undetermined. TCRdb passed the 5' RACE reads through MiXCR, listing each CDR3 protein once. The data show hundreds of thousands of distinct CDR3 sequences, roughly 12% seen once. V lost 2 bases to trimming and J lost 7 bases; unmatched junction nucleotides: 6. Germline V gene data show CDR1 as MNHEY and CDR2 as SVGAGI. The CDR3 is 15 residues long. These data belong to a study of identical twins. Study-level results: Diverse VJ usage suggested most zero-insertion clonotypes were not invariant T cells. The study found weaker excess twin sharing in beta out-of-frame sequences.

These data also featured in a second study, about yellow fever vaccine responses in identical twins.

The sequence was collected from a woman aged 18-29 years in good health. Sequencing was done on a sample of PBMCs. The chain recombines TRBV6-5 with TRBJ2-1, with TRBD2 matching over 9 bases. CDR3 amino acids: CASSYRLAVRNEQFF. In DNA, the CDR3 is TGTGCCAGCAGTTACAGACTAGCGGTTCGGAATGAGCAGTTCTTC.